The 7 T cell receptor beta chains below all came from one sample that was sequenced in a study of PD-1 blockade in classical Hodgkin lymphoma. TCRdb's table, derived via immunoSEQ multiplex PCR, lists solely in-frame clones and lacks some. There are 46,000 or so clones in the sample; 78% occur only once, and 37% lies in the top ten. Time point described: cycle 4 day 1 (C4D1), after five to seven weeks of nivolumab. Following autologous stem cell transplantation, relapse occurred in every patient, and exposure to brentuximab vedotin varied. The sequencing here drew on peripheral blood mononuclear cells (PBMCs), taken before the fourth cycle of nivolumab. These receptor sequences come from a human donor with classical Hodgkin lymphoma.

The gene calls are TRBV21-1 and TRBJ1-4; the D segment call TRBD1 is taken from the table without a DNA check. TRBV21-1 is a pseudogene. This CDR3 spans 15 amino acids. The CDR3 loop reads CASSIDRATNEKLFF. DNA for the CDR3: TGTGCCAGCAGCATCGACAGGGCAACTAATGAAAAACTGTTTTTT.

This rearrangement joins TRBV2 to TRBJ1-4; D ambiguous. The CDR3 has 15 residues. CDR1 and CDR2 from the germline V gene are SNHLY and FYNNEI. The V end was cut by 5 bases, the J end by 6 bases, with 16 bases between. This CDR3 reads CASSSEGVNYEKLFF. CDR3 nucleotides: TGTGCCAGCAGTAGTGAAGGAGTCAATTATGAAAAACTGTTTTTT.

The chain links TRBV5-1 to TRBJ1-2; no definite D call. Trimming removed 0 bases from V and 8 bases from J, with 14 bases in between. This CDR3 spans 14 amino acids. The V gene's germline CDR1 is SGHRS and CDR2 YFSETQ. The CDR3, as DNA: TGCGCCAGCAGCTTGGCCTCACAAATTGAGGGCTACACCTTC. Translated, it gives CASSLASQIEGYTF.

The rearrangement joins TRBV28 to TRBJ1-2, with TRBD1 matching 9 bases. Germline values: CDR1 MDHEN, CDR2 SYDVKM. With 7 bases clipped from V and 7 bases from J, the junction kept 13 bases outside the gene matches. The CDR3 spans 15 residues. CDR3 DNA sequence: TGTGCCAGCATTACCGGGACAGGGACTTCGAGTGGCTACACCTTC. Its protein product is CASITGTGTSSGYTF.

The gene calls are TRBV19 and TRBJ1-1; D remains ambiguous. Germline V gives CDR1 LNHDA, CDR2 SQIVND (reference sequence). With 6 bases removed from V and 12 bases from J, the gap between germline ends came to 11 bases. The CDR3 covers 10 residues. CDR3 residues: CASRRDRTFF. CDR3 nucleotides: TGTGCCAGTAGGAGGGATCGAACTTTCTTT.

The rearrangement joins TRBV14 to TRBJ1-1, with D perhaps TRBD1 (6 bases). The length of the CDR3 is 15 residues. V shed 4 bases and J shed 0 bases, with 12 bases lying between them. Per the germline V gene, CDR1 is SGHDN and CDR2 is FVKESK. CDR3 DNA sequence: TGTGCCAGCAGCCTTCCAGGGGCGCTGAACACTGAAGCTTTCTTT. Encoded protein: CASSLPGALNTEAFF.

The chain employs TRBV18 and TRBJ1-1; possibly TRBD1 for D (5 bases). The CDR3 has 14 residues. Germline CDR1 KGHSH, CDR2 LQKENI. The ends were cut back, 3 bases at V and 5 bases at J, with 13 bases in the middle. The CDR3 spells CASSPGTARTEAFF. CDR3 DNA sequence: TGTGCCAGCTCACCGGGGACCGCGAGGACTGAAGCTTTCTTT.